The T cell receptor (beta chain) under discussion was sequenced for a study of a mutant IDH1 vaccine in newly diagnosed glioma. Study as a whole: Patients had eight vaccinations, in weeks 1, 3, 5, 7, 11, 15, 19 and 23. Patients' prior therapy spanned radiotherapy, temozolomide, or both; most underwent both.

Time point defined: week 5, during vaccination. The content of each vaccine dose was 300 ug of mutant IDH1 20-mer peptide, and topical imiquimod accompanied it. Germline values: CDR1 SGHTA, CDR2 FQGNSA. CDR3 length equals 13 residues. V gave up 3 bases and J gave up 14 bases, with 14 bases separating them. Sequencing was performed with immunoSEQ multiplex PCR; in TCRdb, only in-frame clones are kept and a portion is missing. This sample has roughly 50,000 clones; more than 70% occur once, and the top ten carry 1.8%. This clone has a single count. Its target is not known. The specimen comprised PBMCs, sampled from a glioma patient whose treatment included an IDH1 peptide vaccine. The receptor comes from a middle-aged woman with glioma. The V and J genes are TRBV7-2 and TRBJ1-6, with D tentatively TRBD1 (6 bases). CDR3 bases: TGTGCCAGCAGCTTCGGTTGGACAGCTGCCCTCCACTTT. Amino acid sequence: CASSFGWTAALHF.